The clone carrying this T cell receptor beta chain was observed a few times. The data are from a study of cytomegalovirus exposure and HLA in healthy donors. V was cut by 4 bases and J by 2 bases, with 10 bases left in between. The CDR3 runs 14 residues. Germline lookup yields CDR1 KGHSH and CDR2 LQKENI. The data were produced by immunoSEQ multiplex PCR, yet TCRdb's version contains in-frame clones alone and is incomplete. The sample yields approximately 180,000 clones, roughly 88% seen once. The V call is TRBV18, the J call TRBJ2-3; the D gene is possibly TRBD2 (5 bases). Material: PBMCs. The receptor comes from a woman under 30 in good health and CMV-seronegative. The CDR3 loop is CASSQRQNTDTQYF. The CDR3 nucleotides are TGTGCCAGCTCACAGCGGCAGAACACAGATACGCAGTATTTT. The complete variable domain, with remaining parts taken from reference TRBV18 and TRBJ2-3, reads NAGVMQNPRHLVRRRGQEARLRCSPMKGHSHVYWYRQLPEEGLKFMVYLQKENIIDESGMPKERFSAEFPKEGPSILRIQQVVRGDSAAYFCASSQRQNTDTQYFGPGTRLTVL.